This TCR beta chain was observed in a study of blood T cell repertoires in COVID-19. At the level of the study: Samples representing acute and convalescent COVID-19 were sourced from the United States, Italy and Spain. Sources were T cells, B-cell-depleted T cells, or PBMCs; the material itself was cDNA or gDNA.

This clone was recorded a few times. Looked up from germline, CDR1 is SGHRS and CDR2 is YFSETQ. V lost 3 bases, J lost 1 base, and 7 bases lay in between. This CDR3 is built from 13 residues. Measured with immunoSEQ multiplex PCR; TCRdb has only the in-frame clones, and not every one. This sample carries about 240,000 clones, 86% of them seen once, and the ten largest clones take roughly 10%. Material for sequencing was peripheral blood. The V gene is TRBV5-1, the J gene TRBJ2-5; D not resolved. This TCR was sampled from a woman aged 45 to 65 with COVID-19, enrolled during active disease. CDR3 DNA: TGCGCCAGCAGCTGGCGGTCCCAAGAGACCCAGTACTTC. It codes for CASSWRSQETQYF.